The TCR beta chain described here comes from a study of T cells expressing NK-cell markers. Study as a whole: The study drew TCR beta repertoires from sorted CD3+CD56+NKG2C+, CD3+CD56+NKG2C- and CD3+CD56-NKG2C+ T cells. Within the sequenced cohort of eight donors, seven exhibited HCMV seropositivity and one was seronegative. Findings and caveats of the study: Similarly, these clonotypes led the CD3+CD56-NKG2C+ fraction as well in a handful of donors.

TCRdb reprocessed the 5' RACE reads; each CDR3 protein has one entry and no DNA is given. This table holds over 150,000 distinct CDR3 sequences. On this clonotype itself: Its antigen remains unknown.

Germline CDR1 SNHLY, CDR2 FYNNEI. The CDR3 runs 14 residues. V gene TRBV2 combines with J gene TRBJ1-1. Sequenced material: blood T cells: a sorted CD56 or NKG2C T cell subset, CD4+ or CD8+ T cells, or bulk PBMC T cells (not recorded which). This clonotype was obtained from a man aged 18 to 69 in good health. CDR3 region: CASSEDNMNTEAFF.